This TCR beta chain was identified during a study of read filtering for tumor transcriptome and immune sequencing. Study-wide background: Patients were some 16 male and about 14 female, mean age approximately 60 years, range about 40 to 85.

By share of the sample, this clonotype is medium-sized. Its cognate antigen is unknown. The V end lost 5 bases, the J end lost 4 bases, and 18 bases lay between the germline ends. This CDR3 has 16 amino acids. Germline values: CDR1 PRHDT, CDR2 FYEKMQ (reference sequence). Study findings and constraints: Dropping single-read clonotypes raised IR-seq and RNA-seq shared-clonotype correlation.

This library used around 400 ng RNA and molecular barcoded adaptors spanning alpha/delta and beta/gamma chains. TCRdb reprocessed the reads with MiXCR, giving one entry per CDR3 protein. The sample contains roughly 56,000 distinct CDR3 sequences, about a fifth of which appear only once. The source is a donor over 35 with multiple myeloma. Material: a population of CD138-negative cells sorted from bone marrow. The chain uses TRBV13 and TRBJ2-1; possible D gene TRBD1, 5 bases. CDR3 loop: CASSRKGQPIYNEQFF. Written as DNA, the CDR3 is TGTGCCAGCAGCCGCAAGGGGCAGCCTATTTACAATGAGCAGTTCTTC.